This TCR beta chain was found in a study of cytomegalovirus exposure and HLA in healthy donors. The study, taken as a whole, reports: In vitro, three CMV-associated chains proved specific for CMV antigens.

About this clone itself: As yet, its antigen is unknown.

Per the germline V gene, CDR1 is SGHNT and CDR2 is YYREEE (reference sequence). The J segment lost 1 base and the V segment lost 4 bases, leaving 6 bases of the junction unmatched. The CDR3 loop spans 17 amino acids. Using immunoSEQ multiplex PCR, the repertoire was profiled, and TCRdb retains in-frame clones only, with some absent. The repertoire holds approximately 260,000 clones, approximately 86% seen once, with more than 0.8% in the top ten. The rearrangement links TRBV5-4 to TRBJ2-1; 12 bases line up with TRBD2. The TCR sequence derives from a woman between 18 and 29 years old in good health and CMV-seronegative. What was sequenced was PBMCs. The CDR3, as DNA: TGTGCCAGCAGCACAGGACTAGCGGGGAGTTCCTACAATGAGCAGTTCTTC. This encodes CASSTGLAGSSYNEQFF.